A selection of T cell receptor beta chains follows, all from one sample in a study of radiation and T cells in renal cell carcinoma. Method: immunoSEQ multiplex PCR; TCRdb's copy keeps in-frame clones and lacks some. Of tens of thousands of clones listed, approximately 87% were seen once; the top ten hold under 2.5%. The sequencing used blood, collected from a patient whose treatment included radiotherapy and nephrectomy. The receptors were sampled from a woman aged 55-70 years with renal cell carcinoma. The CDR3 runs from the conserved cysteine through the conserved F or W. The D gene is left open where the match is weak. The size of a clone is reported for some rows only, either as once, few or many, or as a class for expanded clones.

cdr3_aa: CASSLTGAPGDTQYF
cdr3_nt: TGCGCCAGCAGCCTGACAGGGGCCCCAGGAGATACGCAGTATTTT
clone_size: .
v_call: TRBV5-1
j_call: TRBJ2-3
cdr3_length: 15
d_call: TRBD1

cdr3_aa: CASSLGMGDWDSGANVLTF
cdr3_nt: TGTGCCAGCAGCTTAGGAATGGGGGATTGGGACTCTGGGGCCAACGTCCTGACTTTC
clone_size: .
v_call: TRBV7-9
j_call: TRBJ2-6
cdr3_length: 19
d_call: .

cdr3_aa: CASSIVTGGSEQYF
cdr3_nt: TGTGCCAGTAGTATAGTGACAGGGGGCAGCGAGCAGTACTTC
clone_size: .
v_call: TRBV19
j_call: TRBJ2-7
cdr3_length: 14
d_call: TRBD1

cdr3_aa: CASSISAGNTGELFF
cdr3_nt: TGTGCCAGTAGTATTAGTGCAGGGAACACCGGGGAGCTGTTTTTT
clone_size: .
v_call: TRBV19
j_call: TRBJ2-2
cdr3_length: 15
d_call: .

cdr3_aa: CASRLSQGLGYGYTF
cdr3_nt: TGTGCAAGTCGCTTATCACAGGGGCTAGGGTATGGCTACACCTTC
clone_size: .
v_call: TRBV12-2
j_call: TRBJ1-2
cdr3_length: 15
d_call: .

cdr3_aa: CASSQAASALFNGYTF
cdr3_nt: TGTGCCAGCAGCCAAGCCGCTAGCGCTCTCTTTAATGGCTACACCTTC
clone_size: once
v_call: TRBV14
j_call: TRBJ1-2
cdr3_length: 16
d_call: .

cdr3_aa: CASSPGLSQETQYF
cdr3_nt: TGTGCCAGCTCACCCGGACTATCCCAAGAGACCCAGTACTTC
clone_size: .
v_call: TRBV18
j_call: TRBJ2-5
cdr3_length: 14
d_call: .

cdr3_aa: CASSSDRRSRGYTF
cdr3_nt: TGTGCCAGCAGCTCGGACAGGAGGTCTCGTGGCTACACCTTC
clone_size: .
v_call: TRBV28
j_call: TRBJ1-2
cdr3_length: 14
d_call: TRBD1

cdr3_aa: CASSPPDRDGQYF
cdr3_nt: TGTGCCAGCAGCCCCCCGGACAGGGATGGGCAGTACTTC
clone_size: .
v_call: TRBV11-2
j_call: TRBJ2-7
cdr3_length: 13
d_call: TRBD1

cdr3_aa: CASSFDGIEGTEAFF
cdr3_nt: TGCGCCAGCAGCTTTGACGGTATAGAGGGCACTGAAGCTTTCTTT
clone_size: .
v_call: TRBV5-1
j_call: TRBJ1-1
cdr3_length: 15
d_call: .

cdr3_aa: CASSLAQAYNSPLHF
cdr3_nt: TGTGCCAGCAGCTTGGCACAGGCATATAATTCACCCCTCCACTTT
clone_size: .
v_call: TRBV5-8
j_call: TRBJ1-6
cdr3_length: 15
d_call: .

cdr3_aa: CASSRQATNEKLFF
cdr3_nt: TGTGCCAGCAGCCGACAAGCAACTAATGAAAAACTGTTTTTT
clone_size: once
v_call: TRBV28
j_call: TRBJ1-4
cdr3_length: 14
d_call: .

cdr3_aa: CASSDPDRGTNEKLFF
cdr3_nt: TGTGCCAGCAGCGACCCCGACAGGGGCACTAATGAAAAACTGTTTTTT
clone_size: .
v_call: TRBV7-2
j_call: TRBJ1-4
cdr3_length: 16
d_call: TRBD1

cdr3_aa: CASSLYSGTNQPQHF
cdr3_nt: TGTGCCAGCAGCTTATACTCAGGGACTAATCAGCCCCAGCATTTT
clone_size: .
v_call: TRBV5-5
j_call: TRBJ1-5
cdr3_length: 15
d_call: .

cdr3_aa: CASSLDLPSSYEQYF
cdr3_nt: TGTGCCAGCAGCTTAGACCTCCCGAGCTCCTACGAGCAGTACTTC
clone_size: .
v_call: TRBV7-8
j_call: TRBJ2-7
cdr3_length: 15
d_call: .